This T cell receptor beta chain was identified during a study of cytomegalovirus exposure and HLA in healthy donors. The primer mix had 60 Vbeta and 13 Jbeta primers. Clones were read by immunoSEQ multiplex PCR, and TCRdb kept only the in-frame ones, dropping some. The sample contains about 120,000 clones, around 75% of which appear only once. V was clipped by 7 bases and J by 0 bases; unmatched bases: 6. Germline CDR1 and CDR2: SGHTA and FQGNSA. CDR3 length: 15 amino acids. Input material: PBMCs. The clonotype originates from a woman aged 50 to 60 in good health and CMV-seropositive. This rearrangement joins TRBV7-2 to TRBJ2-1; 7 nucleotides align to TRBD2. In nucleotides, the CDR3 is TGTGCCAGCATCCCTGGCGGGGGCTCCTACAATGAGCAGTTCTTC. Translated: CASIPGGGSYNEQFF.